The sequence of this TCR beta chain was determined in a study of technical replicates of blood from a few donors. Using immunoSEQ multiplex PCR, the repertoire was profiled, and TCRdb retains in-frame clones only, with some absent. The sample includes roughly 80,000 clones, around 94% of them seen just once. V shed 2 bases and J shed 1 base, with 12 bases lying between them. Germline V gene lookup returns CDR1 MDHEN and CDR2 SYDVKM. This CDR3 contains 15 residues. The chain links TRBV28 to TRBJ2-7, with no clear D. The TCR originated in a human donor in good health. Input material: T cells isolated from PBMCs. The CDR3 protein is CASSLPRQRSYEQYF. The CDR3 DNA sequence: TGTGCCAGCAGTTTACCCCGACAAAGATCCTACGAGCAGTACTTC.